Below are 16 T cell receptor beta chains sequenced from a single sample in a study of cytomegalovirus exposure and HLA in healthy donors. Both 60 Vbeta primers and 13 Jbeta primers went into the PCR. Sequencing used immunoSEQ multiplex PCR; TCRdb keeps in-frame clones, though not all of them. The profile covers 200,000 to 250,000 clones, with over 80% appearing a single time and over 0.65% taken by the ten largest. Sequenced sample: PBMCs. These receptors all stem from a boy aged 2 to 9 in good health and CMV-seronegative.

To note about this clone: The same CDR3 arises from other DNA sequences in this sample as well. The V call is TRBV9, the J call TRBJ2-7; 9 positions agree with TRBD1. Germline trimming cut 0 bases from V and 3 bases from J; bases unmatched to any gene: 1. The CDR3 is made up of 14 amino acids. Germline lookup yields CDR1 SGDLS and CDR2 YYNGEE. The CDR3 DNA is TGTGCCAGCAGCGTAGGGGACAGGGACTACGAGCAGTACTTC. Amino acids: CASSVGDRDYEQYF.

A single count supports this clone. This chain joins TRBV27 and TRBJ2-5; D not certain. The assigned J gene may be wrong: the sequence end matches TRBJ2-7 better. Germline V lookup: CDR1 MNHEY, CDR2 SMNVEV (reference sequence). CDR3 length equals 12 residues. The CDR3 region is CASALSTYEQYF. CDR3 coding DNA: TGTGCCAGCGCTTTATCAACCTACGAGCAGTACTTC.

V usage is TRBV9 and J usage is TRBJ1-2; no clear D gene. Trimming stripped 1 base from V and 2 bases from J, with 6 bases between. The CDR3 has 13 amino acids. The germline V gene has CDR1 SGDLS and CDR2 YYNGEE. CDR3 coding DNA: TGTGCCAGCAGCGTAACGCGGAACTATGGCTACACCTTC. Translation gives CASSVTRNYGYTF.

The V and J genes are TRBV5-6 and TRBJ2-3; TRBD2 matches 7 bases. V shed 0 bases, J shed 3 bases, and the junction held 1 base outside the gene matches. CDR3 length: 14 amino acids. Germline V CDR1 and CDR2: SGHDT, YYEEEE. This CDR3 reads CASSLGSGTDTQYF. In DNA form, the CDR3 reads TGTGCCAGCAGCTTGGGTAGCGGGACAGATACGCAGTATTTT. Supplemented by reference TRBV5-6 and TRBJ2-3, the full variable domain reads DAGVTQSPTHLIKTRGQQVTLRCSPKSGHDTVSWYQQALGQGPQFIFQYYEEEERQRGNFPDRFSGHQFPNYSSELNVNALLLGDSALYLCASSLGSGTDTQYFGPGTRLTVL.

The genes are TRBV19 and TRBJ2-7; a weak D match, TRBD2 (5 bases). The CDR3 sequence is 13 residues long. V dropped 4 bases and J dropped 0 bases, with 7 bases sitting between them. Germline-derived CDR1 and CDR2 are LNHDA and SQIVND (reference sequence). CDR3 bases: TGTGCCAGTAGTAGCGGGCCCTCCTACGAGCAGTACTTC. Translating it yields CASSSGPSYEQYF. Full variable domain (outside the CDR3, taken from reference TRBV19 and TRBJ2-7): DGGITQSPKYLFRKEGQNVTLSCEQNLNHDAMYWYRQDPGQGLRLIYYSQIVNDFQKGDIAEGYSVSREKKESFPLTVTSAQKNPTAFYLCASSSGPSYEQYFGPGTRLTVT.

V usage is TRBV19 and J usage is TRBJ2-3, with D perhaps matching TRBD2 (6 bases). The CDR3 runs 15 residues. In germline, CDR1 is LNHDA, CDR2 SQIVND (reference sequence). V shed 5 bases and J shed 5 bases, with 17 bases lying between them. Written as DNA, the CDR3 is TGTGCCAGTAGTTCCATGCGGGGAGGTGTAGATACGCAGTATTTT. It specifies CASSSMRGGVDTQYF.

V gene TRBV5-1 combines with J gene TRBJ1-1; 8 bases fit TRBD1. This CDR3 contains 14 residues. The V gene's germline CDR1 is SGHRS and CDR2 YFSETQ. J lost 1 base, V lost 4 bases, and 3 bases had no gene match. CDR3 loop: CASSTGQGNTEAFF. For the CDR3, the DNA is TGCGCCAGCAGCACTGGACAGGGGAACACTGAAGCTTTCTTT.

The V call is TRBV6-6, the J call TRBJ1-1; D perhaps matches TRBD1 (6 bases). V was pared by 6 bases and J by 3 bases, with 11 bases between. The germline gives CDR1 MNHNY, CDR2 SVGAGI (reference sequence). This CDR3 has 13 residues. The CDR3 nucleotides are TGTGCCAGCAGAATCCAGGGGTACACTGAAGCTTTCTTT. Protein: CASRIQGYTEAFF.

The chain employs TRBV11-2 and TRBJ2-7, with TRBD2 matching over 13 bases. The CDR3 extends over 16 amino acids. The germline V gene encodes CDR1 SGHAT and CDR2 FQNNGV. V lost 4 bases to trimming and J lost 3 bases; unmatched junction nucleotides: 6. The CDR3 is CASSSGTSGVNYEQYF. The CDR3 DNA reads TGTGCCAGCAGCTCCGGGACTAGCGGGGTGAACTACGAGCAGTACTTC.

J is TRBJ2-2 and V is TRBV6-1, with 9 bases lining up with TRBD2. The germline CDR1 and CDR2 sequences are MNHNS and SASEGT. The V segment lost 7 bases and the J segment 7 bases; nucleotides outside the gene matches: 1. This CDR3 contains 12 residues. CDR3: CASMRGGGELFF. CDR3 sequence (DNA): TGTGCCAGCATGCGGGGGGGCGGGGAGCTGTTTTTT.

This clone was seen a handful of times. Here the CDR3 DNA reads TGTGCCAGCAGCACCGGACAGGGGCAAACTTTCTTT. Translated: CASSTGQGQTFF. This chain joins TRBV6-4 and TRBJ1-1; TRBD1 matches at 9 bases. Germline loops: CDR1 MRHNA, CDR2 SNTAGT. The CDR3 has 12 amino acids. With V trimmed by 6 bases and J by 12 bases, 8 bases remained unmatched.

The chain carries TRBV5-1 and TRBJ2-7; 7 positions match TRBD1. The CDR3 sequence is 11 residues long. With 7 bases clipped from V and 3 bases from J, the junction kept 1 base outside the gene matches. Germline V CDR1 and CDR2: SGHRS, YFSETQ. The CDR3 spells CASGDSYEQYF. CDR3 coding DNA: TGCGCCAGCGGGGACAGCTACGAGCAGTACTTC.

The chain couples TRBV2 to TRBJ2-2; 12 bases are a match to TRBD2. CDR1 SNHLY and CDR2 FYNNEI come from the germline V gene. The CDR3 contains 15 residues. After removal of 8 bases from V and 2 bases from J, the junction contained 3 bases not matched to a gene. The CDR3 loop reads CASRGLAGNTGELFF. CDR3 nucleotides: TGTGCCAGCCGCGGACTAGCGGGAAACACCGGGGAGCTGTTTTTT.

CDR3: CASSSRGLAAYNEQFF. As DNA, the CDR3 is TGTGCCAGTAGTTCTCGCGGACTAGCGGCCTACAATGAGCAGTTCTTC. The V gene is TRBV19, the J gene TRBJ2-1; 10 bases align to TRBD2. The V gene end was trimmed by 5 bases and the J gene end by 2 bases; junction bases not matched to a gene: 6. The CDR3 is 16 amino acids. Germline assignment: CDR1 LNHDA and CDR2 SQIVND (reference sequence).

The gene calls are TRBV25-1 and TRBJ1-3; perhaps TRBD1 as D (6 bases). The CDR3 has 17 amino acids. In germline, CDR1 is MGHDK, CDR2 SYGVNS. The germline V and J ends were trimmed by 1 base and 3 bases, with 16 bases remaining between them. This chain's CDR3 is CASSESFQGSIGNTIYF. The DNA of the CDR3 is TGTGCCAGCAGTGAATCGTTTCAGGGGTCGATTGGAAACACCATATATTTT.

A single count supports this clone. The chain carries TRBV7-9 and TRBJ1-1; TRBD1 is a possible D gene (5 bases). V shed 0 bases and J shed 5 bases, with 7 bases lying between them. Germline loops: CDR1 SEHNR, CDR2 FQNEAQ (reference sequence). This CDR3 is 13 amino acids long. This chain's CDR3 is CASSLAEGTEAFF. The CDR3 nucleotides are TGTGCCAGCAGCTTAGCGGAGGGGACTGAAGCTTTCTTT.